This T cell receptor beta chain was profiled in a study of vaccination and CD4 T cells after COVID-19. Turning to the study itself: Convalescent patients gave post-COVID blood a median about 100 days post-diagnosis, range 35 to 161.

Time point indicated: late sampling 161 to 241 days after vaccination in a few convalescent patients. Documented treatment: roughly ten-day PBMC culture with coronavirus spike peptide pools or control peptides (ViraFEST assay). TCRs were sequenced by ViraFEST after antigen-specific T cells had been expanded with peptide pools. V shed 3 bases and J 3 bases; nucleotides not matched to a gene: 14. CDR3 length: 17 amino acids. The germline gives CDR1 MNHEY, CDR2 SMNVEV (reference sequence). Once obtained from cultured CD4+ T cells, the DNA was sequenced using the Oncomine TCR Beta short-read assay. TCRdb called the PCR reads again in MiXCR, with one record for every CDR3 protein. The sample lists 15,000 to 20,000 distinct CDR3 sequences, about half occurring once. Notes on this clonotype: Its target is unknown.

Points from the study as a whole: The study found that a median around 90% of reactive clones in convalescent patients appeared only post-vaccination.

This specimen was CD4+ T cells from blood, cultured in vitro, taken about 7 months after SARS-CoV-2 vaccination. The receptor comes from a human donor who had recovered from COVID-19. J is TRBJ2-7 and V is TRBV27; 7 bases match TRBD1. CDR3 sequence (DNA): TGTGCCAGCAGTTTCCGGTTTGGACAGGCAATTTTCTACGAGCAGTACTTC. Translating it yields CASSFRFGQAIFYEQYF.